A single sample is the source of the 9 T cell receptor beta chains below, sequenced in a study of blood T cell repertoires in COVID-19. Generated by immunoSEQ multiplex PCR, the TCRdb table keeps only in-frame clones and is missing some. Of 73,000 or so clones in the sample, less than 85% were seen once. The sample was peripheral blood. Receptors originate from a man in his fifties or sixties with acute or convalescent COVID-19.

The table lists this clone with a count of one. This rearrangement joins TRBV19 to TRBJ2-2; 10 nucleotides match TRBD2. J gave up 1 base and V 8 bases, and 4 bases lay outside the gene matches. This CDR3 is built from 15 residues. Germline V gives CDR1 LNHDA, CDR2 SQIVND (reference sequence). The CDR3 spells CASGRTSGNTGELFF. Written as DNA, the CDR3 is TGTGCCAGTGGCCGGACTAGCGGGAACACCGGGGAGCTGTTTTTT.

The chain joins TRBV7-8 to TRBJ1-2; the match to TRBD1 covers 8 bases. CDR3 size: 16 residues. J was trimmed by 4 bases and V by 1 base; bases with no gene match: 8. Germline V CDR1 and CDR2: SGHVS, FQNEAQ. The CDR3 here is CASSLGPPTGAYGYTF. The CDR3 nucleotides are TGTGCCAGCAGCTTAGGTCCCCCGACAGGGGCCTATGGCTACACCTTC.

The chain is built from TRBV5-6 and TRBJ2-7; the D gene is possibly TRBD2 (6 bases). This CDR3 is 12 amino acids long. Germline V CDR1 and CDR2: SGHDT, YYEEEE. Trimming shortened V by 7 bases and J by 2 bases, and 10 bases separated the two germline ends. As DNA, the CDR3 is TGTGCCAGCGGCGGGGCGACCTACGAGCAGTACTTC. It specifies CASGGATYEQYF.

The chain has TRBV5-1 and TRBJ2-7; TRBD2 matches 13 bases. The germline gives CDR1 SGHRS, CDR2 YFSETQ. This CDR3 has 17 amino acids. The J segment lost 0 bases and the V segment lost 4 bases, leaving 7 bases of the junction unmatched. The CDR3 DNA is TGCGCCAGCAGCCCCGGACTAGCGGGGGAGGGCTCCTACGAGCAGTACGTC. This translates into CASSPGLAGEGSYEQYV.

The chain recombines TRBV3-1 (or the pseudogene TRBV3-2) with TRBJ1-1; possibly TRBD1 for D (6 bases). Germline assignment: CDR1 LGHDT and CDR2 YNNKEL (reference sequence). The V end was cut by 4 bases, the J end by 3 bases, with 6 bases between. The CDR3 totals 12 residues. This chain's CDR3 is CASSRTDTEAFF. In DNA form, the CDR3 reads TGTGCCAGCAGCCGGACAGACACTGAAGCTTTCTTT.

The chain uses TRBV11-2 and TRBJ1-2, with a weak D call TRBD1 (6 bases). Germline V gives CDR1 SGHAT, CDR2 FQNNGV. The V end was cut by 5 bases, the J end by 2 bases, with 12 bases between. The CDR3 covers 14 residues. The CDR3 loop reads CASSPITGNYGYTF. In DNA form, the CDR3 reads TGTGCCAGCAGCCCAATTACAGGGAACTATGGCTACACCTTC.

The V and J genes are TRBV6-6 and TRBJ2-5, with 9 bases aligning to TRBD1. With 4 bases clipped from V and 5 bases from J, the junction kept 8 bases outside the gene matches. Germline V gives CDR1 MNHNY, CDR2 SVGAGI (reference sequence). The CDR3 has 15 amino acids. CDR3 coding DNA: TGTGCCAGCAGTTCCCACAGGGGGCGCGGGGAGACCCAGTACTTC. Translated, it gives CASSSHRGRGETQYF.

This chain uses TRBV5-4 with TRBJ1-6, with 8 bases fitting TRBD1. The V and J ends lost 4 bases and 9 bases, in that order; junction bases with no gene match: 12. Germline V lookup: CDR1 SGHNT, CDR2 YYREEE (reference sequence). The CDR3 covers 16 residues. The CDR3 DNA reads as TGTGCCAGCAGCGACTTTAGGACAGGGCGTGGTTCACCCCTCCACTTT. Its protein is CASSDFRTGRGSPLHF.

This chain joins TRBV24-1 and TRBJ2-5, with 7 bases matching TRBD1. CDR1 and CDR2 from the germline V gene are KGHDR and SFDVKD. The CDR3 runs 14 residues. V lost 4 bases, J lost 3 bases, and 4 bases stayed unmatched. CDR3 in DNA: TGTGCCACCAGTGAATACGGACAGGAAGAGACCCAGTACTTC. Its translation is CATSEYGQEETQYF.